Listed here are 21 T cell receptor beta chains from one sample, sequenced in a study of regulatory T cells in long-lasting Graves disease. Time point here: persistent/refractory GD, antithyroid drugs over 5 years with positive TRAb. Isolated PBMC RNA provided the starting material for the TCR library. Combining iRepertoire HTBI primers with Arm-PCR of CDR3 regions, the authors built TCR beta libraries. TCRdb ran MiXCR on the multiplex PCR reads and lists one entry per CDR3 protein. The data show around 340,000 distinct CDR3 sequences, about 18% seen once. The source material was peripheral blood mononuclear cells (PBMCs), sampled when the disease was refractory, from a patient treated with antithyroid drugs. All receptors come from a female donor with Graves disease.

This clonotype appeared many times. The J gene is TRBJ2-7, the V gene TRBV2; D uncertain. This CDR3 contains 12 residues. V shed 1 base and J shed 9 bases, with 10 bases lying between them. From germline, CDR1 is SNHLY and CDR2 FYNNEI. The CDR3 region is CASSEVLSGQYF. The CDR3 DNA is TGTGCCAGCAGTGAAGTTCTGTCCGGGCAGTACTTC.

A few counts support this clonotype. The chain uses TRBV28 and TRBJ2-7, with 7 bases lining up with TRBD2. With 7 bases clipped from V and 5 bases from J, the junction kept 11 bases outside the gene matches. Germline lookup yields CDR1 MDHEN and CDR2 SYDVKM. The CDR3 runs to 14 residues. The CDR3 DNA reads TGTGCCAGCACCGAGGAAGGGAGGGCCGACGAGCAGTACTTC. The encoded protein is CASTEEGRADEQYF.

This clonotype was seen a few times. This chain connects TRBV5-1 to TRBJ2-5, with 10 positions matching TRBD2. The CDR3 extends over 16 amino acids. V gave up 4 bases and J gave up 3 bases; unmatched junction bases: 9. Germline assignment: CDR1 SGHRS and CDR2 YFSETQ. CDR3 nucleotide sequence: TGCGCCAGCAGCAAACTAGCGGGGCGGCCAGAAGAGACCCAGTACTTC. This translates into CASSKLAGRPEETQYF.

Ten or more counts support this clonotype. The V and J genes are TRBV2 and TRBJ1-4; a possible D gene is TRBD1 (5 bases). Trimming cost V 0 bases and J 13 bases, with 12 bases left between them. CDR3 length: 13 residues. The V gene's germline CDR1 is SNHLY and CDR2 FYNNEI. CDR3 amino acids: CASSEALRGGLFF. Here the CDR3 DNA reads TGTGCCAGCAGTGAAGCGCTTCGGGGGGGACTGTTTTTT.

This clonotype was seen a few times. The J gene is TRBJ1-5, the V gene TRBV4-1, with TRBD1 matching 10 bases. V trimming: 2 bases; J trimming: 7 bases; junction bases outside the gene matches: 5. The CDR3 length is 15 residues. The germline V gene encodes CDR1 MGHRA and CDR2 YSYEKL. The CDR3 sequence is CASSQWDRGQQPQHF. CDR3 nucleotide sequence: TGCGCCAGCAGCCAATGGGACAGGGGCCAACAGCCCCAGCATTTT.

This clonotype appeared many times. The chain is built from TRBV18 and TRBJ2-5; perhaps TRBD1 as D (7 bases). The CDR3 consists of 14 residues. Trimming stripped 3 bases from V and 5 bases from J, with 13 bases between. Germline CDR1 reads KGHSH; CDR2 reads LQKENI. Here the CDR3 DNA reads TGTGCCAGCTCACCGGAGGGGGCGGAGGAGACCCAGTACTTC. It encodes CASSPEGAEETQYF.

This clonotype showed up just a few times. The genes are TRBV2 and TRBJ1-3; no firm D call. Trimming removed 4 bases from V and 2 bases from J, with 12 bases in between. The length of the CDR3 is 15 residues. Germline CDR1 and CDR2: SNHLY and FYNNEI. The CDR3 loop reads CASSVEARTGNTIYF. CDR3 DNA sequence: TGTGCCAGCAGTGTGGAGGCCAGGACTGGAAACACCATATATTTT. Full variable domain (missing parts from reference TRBV2 and TRBJ1-3): EPEVTQTPSHQVTQMGQEVILRCVPISNHLYFYWYRQILGQKVEFLVSFYNNEISEKSEIFDDQFSVERPDGSNFTLKIRSTKLEDSAMYFCASSVEARTGNTIYFGEGSWLTVV.

This clonotype was found a few times. The rearrangement links TRBV4-1 to TRBJ2-5, with D perhaps TRBD1 or TRBD2 (6 bases each). This CDR3 is built from 17 residues. Germline CDR1 is MGHRA and CDR2 is YSYEKL. Trimming pared 1 base from V and 0 bases from J, leaving 15 bases between. The CDR3 protein is CASSQGGGGGYQETQYF. CDR3 bases: TGCGCCAGCAGCCAAGGCGGTGGAGGGGGGTACCAAGAGACCCAGTACTTC.

This clonotype has a handful of counts. V usage is TRBV19 and J usage is TRBJ1-2, with D uncertain. Germline assignment: CDR1 LNHDA and CDR2 SQIVND (reference sequence). The V gene lost 1 base and the J gene lost 8 bases, with 11 bases spanning the gap. The CDR3 is 13 amino acids. As DNA, the CDR3 is TGTGCCAGTAGTATAGGTTCACCGTCCGGCTACACCTTC. Protein sequence: CASSIGSPSGYTF.

There are many counts of this clonotype. The gene calls are TRBV28 and TRBJ1-1; no firm D call. Germline CDR1 and CDR2: MDHEN and SYDVKM. The CDR3 is made up of 14 amino acids. Trimming shortened V by 3 bases and J by 1 base, and 9 bases separated the two germline ends. CDR3: CASSFDWGNTEAFF. The CDR3 DNA reads as TGTGCCAGCAGTTTCGATTGGGGGAACACTGAAGCTTTCTTT.

This clonotype was seen many times. The chain employs TRBV19 and TRBJ1-1; D is ambiguous. The CDR3 sequence is 16 residues long. The V gene lost 6 bases and the J gene lost 0 bases, with 17 bases spanning the gap. From germline, CDR1 is LNHDA and CDR2 SQIVND (reference sequence). The CDR3 reads CASSPGNIRLNTEAFF. The CDR3, as DNA: TGTGCCAGTAGCCCCGGGAACATACGGCTGAACACTGAAGCTTTCTTT.

This clonotype was observed a handful of times. The chain uses TRBV28 and TRBJ2-1; D uncertain. The V end lost 3 bases, the J end lost 5 bases, and 14 bases lay between the germline ends. The CDR3 runs to 15 residues. Germline assignment: CDR1 MDHEN and CDR2 SYDVKM. CDR3 residues: CASSFGQPRNNEQFF. In nucleotides, the CDR3 is TGTGCCAGCAGTTTTGGGCAGCCCAGGAACAATGAGCAGTTCTTC.

The chain is built from TRBV2 and TRBJ2-2; D possibly corresponds to TRBD2 (5 bases). The V gene lost 5 bases and the J gene lost 7 bases, with 14 bases spanning the gap. Per the germline V gene, CDR1 is SNHLY and CDR2 is FYNNEI. The CDR3 spans 14 residues. The CDR3 protein is CASSSDSVSGELFF. CDR3 coding DNA: TGTGCCAGCAGTTCTGATAGCGTTAGCGGGGAGCTGTTTTTT.

This clonotype was observed many times. This chain uses TRBV10-3 with TRBJ2-5; TRBD1 agrees at 7 bases. The junction had 6 bases not matched to a gene; V was cut back by 0 bases and J by 2 bases. Germline V CDR1 and CDR2: ENHRY, SYGVKD. This CDR3 has 16 residues. The CDR3 loop is CAISESTGLGQETQYF. The CDR3, as DNA: TGTGCCATCAGTGAGTCGACAGGGCTGGGGCAAGAGACCCAGTACTTC.

The table lists this clonotype with a count of one. This may be a read error: a much more frequent sequence differs by one nucleotide. The gene calls are TRBV6-2 or TRBV6-3 and TRBJ1-4; a possible D gene is TRBD1 (5 bases). Germline lookup yields CDR1 MNHEY and CDR2 SVGEGT. The CDR3 extends over 14 amino acids. The CDR3 DNA reads TGTGCCAGCAGAGAGACAGCAACTAATGAAGAACTGTTTTTT. It encodes CASRETATNEELFF.

This chain connects TRBV30 to TRBJ2-2; no definite D call. V dropped 4 bases and J dropped 2 bases, with 14 bases sitting between them. CDR3 size: 15 residues. CDR1 is GTSNPN and CDR2 is SVGIG in the germline V gene (reference sequence). CDR3 sequence: CAWMSLWHNTGELFF. Written as DNA, the CDR3 is TGTGCCTGGATGTCTTTGTGGCACAACACCGGGGAGCTGTTTTTT.

This clonotype was picked up a small number of times. The V gene is TRBV24-1, the J gene TRBJ1-5, with 8 bases that match TRBD1. Losses at the gene ends were 2 bases for V and 4 bases for J; bases not matched to a gene: 9. CDR3 length equals 17 residues. Germline loops: CDR1 KGHDR, CDR2 SFDVKD. The CDR3, as DNA: TGTGCCACCAGTGATTCCATGGACAGGGCGCTGAATCAGCCCCAGCATTTT. It codes for CATSDSMDRALNQPQHF.

The rearrangement links TRBV24-1 to TRBJ2-1, with 12 bases aligning to TRBD1. The CDR3 is 18 residues long. The V gene's germline CDR1 is KGHDR and CDR2 SFDVKD. V was pared by 5 bases and J by 4 bases, with 11 bases of the junction left unmatched. In nucleotides, the CDR3 is TGTGCCACCAGTGGGGGACAGGGGGCAATCAGTAAGTACAATGAGCAGTTCTTC. Its translation is CATSGGQGAISKYNEQFF.

This clonotype was observed many times. The chain links TRBV6-5 to TRBJ1-2; D remains ambiguous. V lost 2 bases and J 2 bases, leaving 9 bases between the germline ends. Germline V gene data show CDR1 as MNHEY and CDR2 as SVGAGI. This CDR3 is 14 amino acids long. CDR3 amino acids: CASSYDGTNYGYTF. For the CDR3, the DNA is TGTGCCAGCAGTTACGACGGCACCAACTATGGCTACACCTTC.

This clonotype showed up just a few times. The rearrangement joins TRBV5-1 to TRBJ1-2; D ambiguous. Deletions cut 0 bases from V and 3 bases from J, with 12 bases between. Germline V lookup: CDR1 SGHRS, CDR2 YFSETQ. The CDR3 is 15 amino acids. CDR3 sequence: CASSLDPGFYYGYTF. As DNA, the CDR3 is TGCGCCAGCAGCTTGGACCCGGGGTTCTACTATGGCTACACCTTC.

The V call is TRBV3-1, the J call TRBJ2-2, with D possibly called TRBD1 or TRBD2 (6 bases each). V shed 4 bases and J shed 4 bases, with 13 bases lying between them. The CDR3 consists of 15 residues. CDR1 and CDR2 (germline): LGHDT, YNNKEL (reference sequence). The CDR3 DNA reads TGTGCCAGCAGCCCAAGGGGGGCCCGCACCGGGGAGCTGTTTTTT. Translating it yields CASSPRGARTGELFF.